The 16 T cell receptor beta chains below come from one sample, sequenced in a study of T cells in Graves' hyperthyroidism and ophthalmopathy. What was amplified from RNA transcripts were TCR beta CDR3 regions. First-round RT-PCR of the TCR CDR3 relied on the HTBI primer set. MiXCR, applied by TCRdb to the multiplex PCR reads, yields one record per CDR3 protein. The table records hundreds of thousands of distinct CDR3 sequences, roughly 40% of them present only once. Sequencing used blood. These receptors all come from a man aged 18 to 30 with Graves' hyperthyroidism.

The chain couples TRBV20-1 to TRBJ2-2; 9 bases are a match to TRBD2. V gave up 7 bases and J gave up 6 bases; unmatched junction bases: 15. CDR1 and CDR2 (germline): DFQATT, SNEGSKA (reference sequence). The CDR3 runs 16 residues. The CDR3: CSGIGVGPSGAGELFF. The CDR3 nucleotides are TGCAGTGGCATAGGGGTGGGCCCTAGCGGGGCCGGGGAGCTGTTTTTT.

There are a few counts of this clonotype. V gene TRBV29-1 combines with J gene TRBJ2-2; D might be TRBD1 or TRBD2, each matching 6 bases. The CDR3 consists of 16 residues. V was cut by 4 bases and J by 1 base, with 16 bases left in between. The V gene's germline CDR1 is SQVTM and CDR2 ANQGSEA. CDR3 sequence: CSVGGWGRGNTGELFF. CDR3 coding DNA: TGCAGCGTTGGAGGTTGGGGGCGGGGGAACACCGGGGAGCTGTTTTTT.

This clonotype was seen a handful of times. The V gene is TRBV7-9, the J gene TRBJ2-7; D is undetermined. Germline V lookup: CDR1 SEHNR, CDR2 FQNEAQ (reference sequence). The length of the CDR3 is 14 residues. Trimming removed 2 bases from V and 2 bases from J, with 10 bases in between. CDR3 amino acids: CASSLMAETYEQYF. For the CDR3, the DNA is TGTGCCAGCAGCTTAATGGCAGAAACCTACGAGCAGTACTTC.

The J gene is TRBJ2-2, the V gene TRBV20-1; 7 nucleotides align to TRBD1. The CDR3 length is 14 residues. CDR1 DFQATT and CDR2 SNEGSKA come from the germline V gene (reference sequence). Trimming removed 0 bases from V and 8 bases from J; junction bases left unmatched: 6. Here the CDR3 DNA reads TGCAGTGCTAGAGATGAGGGACAGCCAGGGGAGCTGTTTTTT. Residues: CSARDEGQPGELFF.

This clonotype was seen many times. V gene TRBV7-8 combines with J gene TRBJ2-7, with D possibly TRBD2 on 5 matching bases. Trimming removed 4 bases from V and 4 bases from J, with 11 bases in between. The CDR3 totals 13 residues. The germline gives CDR1 SGHVS, CDR2 FQNEAQ. DNA of the CDR3: TGTGCCAGCAGCTCGCAAAGAGGGTACGAGCAGTACTTC. Translating gives CASSSQRGYEQYF.

This clonotype was picked up many times. V gene TRBV19 combines with J gene TRBJ2-7; 11 bases match TRBD2. J lost 3 bases, V lost 9 bases, and 4 bases had no gene match. This CDR3 has 13 amino acids. CDR1 and CDR2 from the germline V gene are LNHDA and SQIVND (reference sequence). The CDR3 nucleotides are TGTGCCAGCAGCGGACTAGCGGGCTACGAGCAGTACTTC. Residues: CASSGLAGYEQYF.

This clonotype was counted ten times or more. V usage is TRBV7-9 and J usage is TRBJ1-1, with 8 bases aligning to TRBD1. J was trimmed by 4 bases and V by 2 bases; bases with no gene match: 3. Germline CDR1 and CDR2: SEHNR and FQNEAQ (reference sequence). CDR3 length: 14 amino acids. For the CDR3, the DNA is TGTGCCAGCAGCTTATGGGACAGGCCCACTGAAGCTTTCTTT. Encoded protein: CASSLWDRPTEAFF.

The V gene is TRBV6-5, the J gene TRBJ2-7, with a tentative D call TRBD1 (6 bases). This CDR3 comprises 13 residues. From germline, CDR1 is MNHEY and CDR2 SVGAGI. V lost 2 bases to trimming and J lost 6 bases, with 11 bases between them. CDR3 protein: CASSYNRASEQYF. CDR3 coding DNA: TGTGCCAGCAGTTACAACAGGGCGAGCGAGCAGTACTTC.

At least ten counts were recorded for this clonotype. V and J are TRBV2 and TRBJ1-2; no clear D. The V and J ends lost 7 bases and 2 bases respectively, with 5 bases between them. Germline CDR1 and CDR2: SNHLY and FYNNEI. The CDR3 has 11 amino acids. CDR3 nucleotide sequence: TGTGCCAGCATCTTAAACTATGGCTACACCTTC. Translating it yields CASILNYGYTF.

This clonotype has more than one count but fewer than ten. The chain recombines TRBV6-5 with TRBJ1-1; possible D gene TRBD1, 5 bases. V was clipped by 0 bases and J by 3 bases, with 8 bases between them. There are 14 residues in the CDR3. The V gene's germline CDR1 is MNHEY and CDR2 SVGAGI. The CDR3 bases are TGTGCCAGCAGTTACTCGCAGGGAGACACTGAAGCTTTCTTT. Its translation: CASSYSQGDTEAFF.

This clonotype has just a few counts. This chain's CDR3 is CASSYSTNQPQHF. The CDR3 bases are TGTGCCAGCAGTTACTCGACAAATCAGCCCCAGCATTTT. The chain employs TRBV6-6 and TRBJ1-5; D call uncertain. The germline V gene has CDR1 MNHNY and CDR2 SVGAGI (reference sequence). This CDR3 spans 13 amino acids. V was clipped by 0 bases and J by 4 bases, with 4 bases between them.

This clonotype was detected many times. V is TRBV12-3 or TRBV12-4 and J is TRBJ1-1; tentatively, D is TRBD1 (6 bases). The V end lost 5 bases, the J end lost 3 bases, and 10 bases lay between the germline ends. The CDR3 is made up of 13 amino acids. The CDR3: CASSPHRDTEAFF. The CDR3 coding sequence is TGTGCCAGCAGTCCCCACAGGGACACTGAAGCTTTCTTT.

This clonotype was counted between two and nine times. Here the CDR3 reads CASTGTGDSNQPQHF. In DNA, the CDR3 is TGTGCCTCCACCGGGACAGGGGATAGCAATCAGCCCCAGCATTTT. The chain joins TRBV10-3 to TRBJ1-5; TRBD1 matches 10 bases. The CDR3 sequence is 15 residues long. Germline CDR1 ENHRY, CDR2 SYGVKD. V trimming: 11 bases; J trimming: 0 bases; junction bases outside the gene matches: 7.

The V gene is TRBV12-3 or TRBV12-4, the J gene TRBJ2-3; 12 bases map to TRBD2. The CDR3 runs to 16 residues. Trimming removed 6 bases from V and 6 bases from J; junction bases left unmatched: 10. CDR3: CASSSSLAGGLDTQYF. CDR3 nucleotides: TGTGCCAGCAGCTCCTCCCTAGCGGGGGGGCTCGATACGCAGTATTTT.

Ten or more counts support this clonotype. The V call is TRBV7-9, the J call TRBJ1-5; D may be TRBD1 (6 bases). Germline assignment: CDR1 SEHNR and CDR2 FQNEAQ (reference sequence). The CDR3 loop spans 13 amino acids. The germline V and J ends were trimmed by 6 bases and 6 bases, with 12 bases remaining between them. The DNA for the CDR3 is TGTGCCAGCAGGACAGGTCTGGGTCAGCCCCAGCATTTT. Encoded protein: CASRTGLGQPQHF.

The chain is built from TRBV7-8 and TRBJ2-2; D gene unclear. The CDR3 is 14 amino acids. The V and J ends lost 5 bases and 7 bases respectively, with 14 bases between them. The germline V gene encodes CDR1 SGHVS and CDR2 FQNEAQ. CDR3 bases: TGTGCCAGCAGCCCTCCGTCAAGCGTCGGGGAGCTGTTTTTT. It yields the protein CASSPPSSVGELFF.